This TCR beta chain was captured in a study of blood T cells in healthy people across ages. With a J-beta primer mix and a sample-barcoded 5' primer, a second PCR ran about 7 to 12 cycles. TCRdb re-derived calls from the 5' RACE reads in MiXCR, one entry per CDR3 protein. This table holds hundreds of thousands of distinct CDR3 sequences, roughly 44% found once. There are 13 residues in the CDR3. The V and J ends lost 4 bases and 7 bases respectively, with 13 bases between them. The germline V gene encodes CDR1 LGHDT and CDR2 YNNKEL (reference sequence). The genes are TRBV3-1 and TRBJ1-1, with D hard to call. The receptor was derived from a man aged 55 to 70 in good health. The specimen sequenced was blood. For the CDR3, the DNA is TGTGCCAGCAGCCCCCTCGACCCATATGAAGCTTTCTTT. This encodes CASSPLDPYEAFF.